The rows below give T cell receptor beta chains drawn from one sample of a study of T cells in Graves' hyperthyroidism and ophthalmopathy. TCRdb re-derived calls from the multiplex PCR reads in MiXCR, one entry per CDR3 protein. In the table there are fewer than 450,000 distinct CDR3 sequences, about a sixth of which are singletons. Sequencing was done on a sample of blood. These receptors were taken from a young woman with Graves' hyperthyroidism that later progressed to Graves' ophthalmopathy. Each CDR3 is given with its conserved first and last residue. The D gene is left open where the match is weak. Size tells how often a clone was seen (once, few, many) or the class of an expanded clone, and some rows leave it out.

J gene | D gene | clone size | V gene | CDR3 length | CDR3 DNA | CDR3 protein
TRBJ2-1 | - | few | TRBV6-5 | 15 | TGTGCCAGCAGTTACTCGGGGACGCGACACAATGAGCAGTTCTTC | CASSYSGTRHNEQFF
TRBJ2-2 | - | - | TRBV7-9 | 15 | TGTGCCAGCAGCCCCCCCTCTACAGGGAGCGGGGAGCTGTTTTTT | CASSPPSTGSGELFF
TRBJ1-1 | TRBD1 | - | TRBV20-1 | 15 | TGCAGTGCTAACAACCCCGGGACAGGGGAGAGTGAAGCTTTCTTT | CSANNPGTGESEAFF
TRBJ2-2 | - | many | TRBV4-1 | 12 | TGCGCCAGCAGCCGGTTCACCGGGGAGCTGTTTTTT | CASSRFTGELFF
TRBJ1-1 | - | - | TRBV19 | 14 | TGTGCCAGTAGTGAACGCAGGGGTACCACTGAAGCTTTCTTT | CASSERRGTTEAFF
TRBJ1-2 | - | many | TRBV7-9 | 14 | TGTGCCAGCAGCTTAGCGTCCAGGGGATCAAGCTACACCTTC | CASSLASRGSSYTF
TRBJ1-6 | TRBD1 | many | TRBV20-1 | 14 | TGCAGTGCTAGAGACGGGACAGGGAATTCACCCCTCCACTTT | CSARDGTGNSPLHF
TRBJ2-2 | TRBD2 | many | TRBV12-3/TRBV12-4 | 14 | TGTGCCAGCGTCTCGGGGAGTAGCGGGGGGGAGCTGTTTTTT | CASVSGSSGGELFF
TRBJ2-3 | TRBD2 | - | TRBV7-3 | 15 | TGTGCCAGCAGCTTAGCGGGAGCACGCACAGATACGCAGTATTTT | CASSLAGARTDTQYF
TRBJ2-6 | - | - | TRBV13 | 16 | TGTGCCAGCAGCCTTCCCGGGGAATATGGGGCCAACGTCCTGACTTTC | CASSLPGEYGANVLTF
TRBJ2-7 | TRBD1 | - | TRBV5-1 | 15 | TGCGCCAGCAGCTTGGGGGGACAGGGTCACCACGAGCAGTACTTC | CASSLGGQGHHEQYF
TRBJ2-5 | - | many | TRBV11-2 | 15 | TGTGCCAGCAGCTTAAACATCGGTGCGCAAGAGACCCAGTACTTC | CASSLNIGAQETQYF
TRBJ1-2 | TRBD1 | - | TRBV5-1 | 15 | TGCGCCAGCAGCCCAGAACAGGGGGCGAACTATGGCTACACCTTC | CASSPEQGANYGYTF
TRBJ2-5 | TRBD1 | - | TRBV6-1 | 13 | TGTGCCAGCAGGACAGGGGTTGGAGAGACCCAGTACTTC | CASRTGVGETQYF
TRBJ2-1 | TRBD1 | - | TRBV24-1 | 18 | TGTGCCACCAGTGATTTGATGACAGGACCGGGACAGCAAGAGACCCAGTTCTTC | CATSDLMTGPGQQETQFF
TRBJ1-1 | - | many | TRBV6-1 | 14 | TGTGCCAGCAGTGTACGTCGTGGGGGTACTGAAGCTTTCTTT | CASSVRRGGTEAFF
TRBJ1-2 | TRBD1 | many | TRBV12-3/TRBV12-4 | 13 | TGTGCCAGCAGTAGACAGGGTGGCTATGGCTACACCTTC | CASSRQGGYGYTF
TRBJ2-1 | - | - | TRBV6-1 | 17 | TGTGCCAGCAGTGACCGACGTGACCCCCCAAGGTCCAATGAGCAGTTCTTC | CASSDRRDPPRSNEQFF
TRBJ1-2 | - | many | TRBV5-1 | 12 | TGCGCCAGCAGCGAGACTAACTATGGCTACACCTTC | CASSETNYGYTF
TRBJ2-7 | - | - | TRBV28 | 15 | TGTGCCAGCAGTCCCGCCGGACCGGAGAACTACGAGCAGTACTTC | CASSPAGPENYEQYF
TRBJ1-1 | - | many | TRBV14 | 16 | TGTGCCAGCAGCCAAGGGACCCGGGGGCTGGAGACTGAAGCTTTCTTT | CASSQGTRGLETEAFF
TRBJ2-7 | - | few | TRBV28 | 14 | TGTGCCAGCAGTCTTTCCATCGGAATCTACGAGCAGTACTTC | CASSLSIGIYEQYF
TRBJ1-4 | - | few | TRBV28 | 14 | TGTGCCAGCCTGGAGTCAGCAACTAATGAAAAACTGTTTTTT | CASLESATNEKLFF
TRBJ2-4 | TRBD2 | few | TRBV11-2 | 19 | TGTGCCAGCAGCTCCCGAGCGGGGGGGGGGGTTATAGCCAAAAACATTCAGTACTTC | CASSSRAGGGVIAKNIQYF
TRBJ2-3 | - | many | TRBV6-1 | 14 | TGTGCCAGCAGTGTGGGGGACCGCACAGATACGCAGTATTTT | CASSVGDRTDTQYF
TRBJ1-2 | TRBD1 | - | TRBV7-9 | 14 | TGTGCCAGTCATTCGGGACAGGGGAACTATGGCTACACCTTC | CASHSGQGNYGYTF
TRBJ2-1 | TRBD2 | - | TRBV7-2 | 16 | TGTGCCAGCAGCTTATACGCGGCGGGACTAGCGAGTGAGCAGTTCTTC | CASSLYAAGLASEQFF
TRBJ2-1 | - | many | TRBV29-1 | 14 | TGCAGCGTACCGAAGATTATTTCCTACAATGAGCAGTTCTTC | CSVPKIISYNEQFF
TRBJ2-4 | TRBD2 | - | TRBV5-1 | 16 | TGCGCCAGCCGCCTGACTAGCGGGGGGGTCAAAAACATTCAGTACTTC | CASRLTSGGVKNIQYF
TRBJ1-3 | - | few | TRBV30 | 15 | TGTGCCTGGGCCGCAGGGTGGGCCTCTGGAAACACCATATATTTT | CAWAAGWASGNTIYF
TRBJ1-1 | - | - | TRBV20-1 | 13 | TGCAGTGCTAGAGATGAGGAGTGCACTGAAGCTTTCTTT | CSARDEECTEAFF
TRBJ2-3 | TRBD2 | - | TRBV4-1 | 16 | TGCGCCAGCAGCAAAACACTAGCGGGAAGCACAGATACGCAGTATTTT | CASSKTLAGSTDTQYF
TRBJ2-7 | TRBD1 | many | TRBV3-1 | 15 | TGTGCCAGCAGCCAGGCTGGACAGGCTGCCTACGAGCAGTACTTC | CASSQAGQAAYEQYF
TRBJ2-3 | - | many | TRBV9 | 12 | TGTGCCAGCAGCGTAGTCGGAGATACGCAGTATTTT | CASSVVGDTQYF
TRBJ1-5 | - | many | TRBV7-8 | 15 | TGTGCCAGCAGCTTAGGGGCCAGGGTATACCAGCCCCAGCATTTT | CASSLGARVYQPQHF
TRBJ2-1 | TRBD2 | many | TRBV29-1 | 15 | TGCAGCGCTATACTAGCGGGAGCCTCCCGGAATGAGCAGTTCTTC | CSAILAGASRNEQFF
TRBJ2-7 | - | - | TRBV5-6 | 14 | TGTGCCAGCAGCTTGGTAGGGACGCCCTACAAGCAGTACTTC | CASSLVGTPYKQYF
TRBJ2-6 | - | many | TRBV28 | 17 | TGTGCCAGCAGTGCCATGAATCGAGGTTTTGGGGCCAACGTCCTGACTTTC | CASSAMNRGFGANVLTF
TRBJ2-7 | TRBD2 | few | TRBV6-1 | 14 | TGTGCCAGCAGCCTTAGCGGGGGGCAGTACGAGCAGTACTTC | CASSLSGGQYEQYF
TRBJ2-3 | TRBD2 | - | TRBV9 | 24 | TGTGCCAGCAGCGTAGCTCCAGCGTTTGAGGACAGCACTTGGACTAGCGGGATCACAGATACGCAGTATTTT | CASSVAPAFEDSTWTSGITDTQYF
TRBJ1-6 | - | many | TRBV28 | 15 | TGTGCCAGCAGTTTCGTCAGGGGAGGGTATTCACCCCTCCACTTT | CASSFVRGGYSPLHF
TRBJ2-1 | - | many | TRBV10-3 | 16 | TGTGCCATCAGTGAGAGGGGCCAGGGATTGAATACTGAGCAGTTCTTC | CAISERGQGLNTEQFF
TRBJ1-1 | - | many | TRBV5-1 | 13 | TGCGCCAGCAGCCCGGACCCGAGGGCGGAAGCTTTCTTT | CASSPDPRAEAFF
TRBJ1-5 | - | many | TRBV28 | 16 | TGTGCCAGCAGCCTAAGGTCTACTCTGGGGGATCAGCCCCAGCATTTT | CASSLRSTLGDQPQHF
TRBJ2-7 | - | many | TRBV28 | 13 | TGTGCCAGCAGTTTTTACAGGGTAGAGGAGCAGTACTTC | CASSFYRVEEQYF
TRBJ2-2 | - | few | TRBV19 | 16 | TGTGCCAGTAGTCCTGGTCTATACTCGAACACCGGGGAGCTGTTTTTT | CASSPGLYSNTGELFF
TRBJ2-5 | - | many | TRBV2 | 13 | TGTGCCAGCAGTGATCTGGGAGTGGAGACCCAGTACTTC | CASSDLGVETQYF
TRBJ2-2 | TRBD2 | few | TRBV20-1 | 14 | TGCAGTGCTAGGAGCGGGGCAAGCACCGGGGAGCTGTTTTTT | CSARSGASTGELFF